One sample yielded the 19 T cell receptor beta chains listed below, sequenced in a study of technical replicates of blood from a few donors. This table comes from immunoSEQ multiplex PCR, and its TCRdb copy is limited to in-frame clones, with some not included. The sample lists 50,000 to 70,000 clones, 86% occurring once. The sample taken for sequencing was PBMCs. These receptors came from a human donor in good health. Some clones in this sample may be carry-over from other donors' samples.

The CDR3 loop reads CASSISEGPYGYTF. The CDR3 region has the DNA TGTGCCAGTAGTATATCGGAGGGACCTTATGGCTACACCTTC. V is TRBV19 and J is TRBJ1-2, with D possibly being TRBD1 (5 bases). CDR3 size: 14 residues. Germline lookup yields CDR1 LNHDA and CDR2 SQIVND (reference sequence). With 2 bases removed from V and 5 bases from J, the gap between germline ends came to 12 bases.

This chain joins TRBV10-3 and TRBJ1-5; tentative D call: TRBD1 (6 bases). Trimming took 8 bases from V and 1 from J, leaving 12 bases between them. The CDR3 is 14 amino acids. The V gene's germline CDR1 is ENHRY and CDR2 SYGVKD. This CDR3 reads CAIGGPASNQPQHF. In DNA form, the CDR3 reads TGTGCCATCGGGGGCCCCGCCAGCAATCAGCCCCAGCATTTT.

The chain joins TRBV7-2 to TRBJ2-2, with 11 bases matching TRBD2. Germline V gives CDR1 SGHTA, CDR2 FQGNSA. Trimming removed 5 bases from V and 7 bases from J; junction bases left unmatched: 6. The CDR3 is 15 residues long. The CDR3 nucleotides read TGTGCCAGCAGCAAGACTAGCGGGGAGGGCGGGGAGCTGTTTTTT. Encoded protein: CASSKTSGEGGELFF.

V and J are TRBV9 and TRBJ1-2; TRBD1 aligns across 10 bases. Germline-derived CDR1 and CDR2 are SGDLS and YYNGEE. The CDR3 has 16 residues. V trimming: 3 bases; J trimming: 8 bases; junction bases outside the gene matches: 13. The CDR3 DNA is TGTGCCAGCAGCGCCCACGGACAGGGGGTCGAGGGAGGCTACACCTTC. It encodes CASSAHGQGVEGGYTF.

The rearrangement joins TRBV5-4 to TRBJ2-7, with a possible D match to TRBD2 (6 bases). The germline V gene encodes CDR1 SGHNT and CDR2 YYREEE (reference sequence). V lost 4 bases to trimming and J lost 9 bases, with 17 bases between them. This CDR3 is built from 13 residues. Here the CDR3 reads CASSPRGGDGQYF. The CDR3 nucleotides are TGTGCCAGCAGCCCCCGGGGCGGGGACGGGCAGTACTTC.

This clone was counted only a few times. This sequence joins TRBV4-3 and TRBJ2-1; the match to TRBD2 covers 8 bases. The ends lost 0 bases at V and 2 bases at J; junction bases unmatched: 0. The CDR3 is 15 amino acids. CDR1 and CDR2 (germline): LGHNA, YSLEER. This CDR3 is CASSQEREAYNEQFF. In nucleotides, the CDR3 is TGCGCCAGCAGCCAAGAGCGGGAGGCCTACAATGAGCAGTTCTTC.

The chain has TRBV6-6 and TRBJ1-1, with 7 bases identical to TRBD1. This CDR3 has 15 amino acids. Germline V gene data show CDR1 as MNHNY and CDR2 as SVGAGI (reference sequence). J gave up 4 bases and V 5 bases, and 10 bases lay outside the gene matches. The CDR3 is CASSTDTGAPTEAFF. CDR3 DNA: TGTGCCAGCAGTACAGACACAGGGGCCCCCACTGAAGCTTTCTTT.

The chain has TRBV30 and TRBJ2-1; 16 positions agree with TRBD2. The CDR3 length is 23 residues. With V trimmed by 2 bases and J by 0 bases, 19 bases remained unmatched. Looked up from germline, CDR1 is GTSNPN and CDR2 is SVGIG (reference sequence). For the CDR3, the DNA is TGTGCCTGGAGTTTTCCGTCCTACATTACCGGGACTAGCGGGAGGGTCTCCTACAATGAGCAGTTCTTC. The encoded protein is CAWSFPSYITGTSGRVSYNEQFF.

The rearrangement links TRBV19 to TRBJ1-2; D gene uncertain. This CDR3 has 12 amino acids. V was pared by 6 bases and J by 9 bases, with 14 bases between. From germline, CDR1 is LNHDA and CDR2 SQIVND (reference sequence). The CDR3 bases are TGTGCCAGTAGCAGCAGGCCCCGGAGCTACACCTTC. Protein sequence: CASSSRPRSYTF.

CDR3 region: CASSLQGADTEAFF. The CDR3 DNA sequence: TGTGCCAGCAGCCTACAGGGTGCGGACACTGAAGCTTTCTTT. This chain joins TRBV6-1 and TRBJ1-1; a possible D gene is TRBD1 (6 bases). V was pared by 6 bases and J by 3 bases, with 14 bases between. Germline V lookup: CDR1 MNHNS, CDR2 SASEGT. The CDR3 runs 14 residues.

This clone was observed a handful of times. This chain connects TRBV30 to TRBJ1-1, with D perhaps TRBD1 (5 bases). The CDR3 has 14 amino acids. Trimming took off 4 bases at V and 3 bases at J, with 15 bases between the two ends. Germline V lookup: CDR1 GTSNPN, CDR2 SVGIG (reference sequence). The CDR3 nucleotides are TGTGCCTGGACCGGGGGACTAGGGTACACTGAAGCTTTCTTT. Translated, it gives CAWTGGLGYTEAFF.

The chain couples TRBV6-5 to TRBJ2-5, with TRBD2 matching over 14 bases. V lost 6 bases and J lost 3; bases outside the gene matches: 3. This CDR3 has 15 amino acids. CDR1 MNHEY and CDR2 SVGAGI come from the germline V gene. CDR3 region: CASSSGLAGEETQYF. CDR3 coding DNA: TGTGCCAGCAGCTCGGGACTAGCGGGAGAAGAGACCCAGTACTTC.

The CDR3 DNA is TGTGCCAGCAGCTTAAGAAGGAGCAGGGCCTCCTACGAGCAGTACTTC. Residues: CASSLRRSRASYEQYF. V is TRBV7-8 and J is TRBJ2-7; D may be TRBD1 (5 bases). V dropped 2 bases and J dropped 0 bases, with 14 bases sitting between them. This CDR3 contains 16 residues. The V gene's germline CDR1 is SGHVS and CDR2 FQNEAQ.

J is TRBJ2-7 and V is TRBV5-4; 9 bases map to TRBD1. V gave up 3 bases and J gave up 9 bases; unmatched junction bases: 4. Per the germline V gene, CDR1 is SGHNT and CDR2 is YYREEE (reference sequence). This CDR3 region has 12 residues. In DNA form, the CDR3 reads TGTGCCAGCAGCTCCACAGGGGGCTGGCAGTACTTC. Translated: CASSSTGGWQYF. Combining the CDR3 with reference TRBV5-4 and TRBJ2-7 gives the whole variable domain ETGVTQSPTHLIKTRGQQVTLRCSSQSGHNTVSWYQQALGQGPQFIFQYYREEENGRGNFPPRFSGLQFPNYSSELNVNALELDDSALYLCASSSTGGWQYFGPGTRLTVT.

The V and J genes are TRBV29-1 and TRBJ2-7; 7 bases are shared with TRBD1. V was clipped by 7 bases and J by 1 base; unmatched bases: 13. This CDR3 spans 15 amino acids. Germline V CDR1 and CDR2: SQVTM, ANQGSEA. CDR3: CSAAPGTADSYEQYF. DNA of the CDR3: TGCAGCGCAGCGCCAGGGACAGCAGATTCCTACGAGCAGTACTTC.

The J gene is TRBJ1-1, the V gene TRBV10-3; 8 bases are shared with TRBD1. After removal of 6 bases from V and 4 bases from J, the junction contained 7 bases not matched to a gene. The germline V gene has CDR1 ENHRY and CDR2 SYGVKD. The CDR3 loop spans 14 amino acids. The CDR3 nucleotides read TGTGCCATCAGGGATGGACAGGGCGGCACTGAAGCTTTCTTT. Protein product: CAIRDGQGGTEAFF.

CDR3 in DNA: TGTGCCAGCTCCCTGGTCAGGGTTGTGAATTTGGACACTGAAGCTTTCTTT. It translates to CASSLVRVVNLDTEAFF. The chain employs TRBV7-9 and TRBJ1-1; D possibly corresponds to TRBD1 (5 bases). The germline gives CDR1 SEHNR, CDR2 FQNEAQ (reference sequence). The V and J ends lost 8 bases and 3 bases respectively, with 25 bases between them. The CDR3 has 17 amino acids.

This chain uses TRBV5-3 with TRBJ1-2; D ambiguous. TRBV5-3 is designated an ORF whose function remains uncertain. Trimming removed 0 bases from V and 4 bases from J, with 16 bases in between. The CDR3 has 16 amino acids. In DNA form, the CDR3 reads TGTGCCAGAAGCTTGGCGGCAGGCAGTAGAATCTATGGCTACACCTTC. Its protein is CARSLAAGSRIYGYTF.

This clone was detected once. The V and J genes are TRBV7-9 and TRBJ2-5; 7 positions agree with TRBD1. CDR1 is SEHNR, CDR2 FQNEAQ, per germline (reference sequence). This CDR3 comprises 14 residues. V shed 5 bases, J shed 3 bases, and the junction held 6 bases outside the gene matches. The CDR3 reads CASSTRDSEETQYF. The CDR3 DNA sequence: TGTGCCAGCAGCACAAGGGACAGCGAAGAGACCCAGTACTTC.